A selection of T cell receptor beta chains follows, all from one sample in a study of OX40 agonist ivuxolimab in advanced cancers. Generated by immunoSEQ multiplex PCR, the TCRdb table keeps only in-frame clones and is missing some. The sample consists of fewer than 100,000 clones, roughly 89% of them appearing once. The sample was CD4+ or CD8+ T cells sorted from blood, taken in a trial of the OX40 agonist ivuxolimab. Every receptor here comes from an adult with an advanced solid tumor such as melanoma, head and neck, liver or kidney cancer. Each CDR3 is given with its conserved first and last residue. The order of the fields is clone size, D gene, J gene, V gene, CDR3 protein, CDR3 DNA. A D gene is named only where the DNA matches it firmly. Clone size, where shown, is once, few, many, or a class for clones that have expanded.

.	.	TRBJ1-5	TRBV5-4	CASSLDSQPQHF	TGTGCCAGCAGCCTAGACTCTCAGCCCCAGCATTTT
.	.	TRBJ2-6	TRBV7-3	CASSITYSGANVLTF	TGTGCCAGCAGCATCACCTACTCTGGGGCCAACGTCCTGACTTTC
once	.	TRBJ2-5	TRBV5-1	CASSLNLVEGETQYF	TGCGCCAGCAGCTTGAACCTAGTCGAGGGGGAGACCCAGTACTTC
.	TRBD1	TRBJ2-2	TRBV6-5	CAIKRQGAGTGELFF	TGTGCCATCAAACGACAGGGGGCGGGCACCGGGGAGCTGTTTTTT
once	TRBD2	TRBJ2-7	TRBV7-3	CASSLYPSVAGEAYEQYF	TGTGCCAGCAGCTTATACCCCTCCGTAGCGGGGGAGGCCTACGAGCAGTACTTC
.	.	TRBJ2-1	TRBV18	CASSPGRYNEQFF	TGTGCCAGCTCACCGGGACGGTACAATGAGCAGTTCTTC
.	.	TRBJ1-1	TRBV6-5	CASRDQENTEAFF	TGTGCCAGCAGGGACCAGGAGAACACTGAAGCTTTCTTT
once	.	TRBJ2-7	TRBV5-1	CASGYSGSDEQYF	TGCGCCAGCGGGTATTCGGGGAGCGACGAGCAGTACTTC
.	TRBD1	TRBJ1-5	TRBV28	CASSRRRQGARGNQPQHF	TGTGCCAGCAGTCGCCGACGACAGGGGGCGAGGGGCAATCAGCCCCAGCATTTT
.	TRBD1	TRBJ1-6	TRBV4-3	CASSPGGGLVSPLHF	TGCGCCAGCAGCCCAGGGGGCGGACTCGTCTCACCCCTCCACTTT
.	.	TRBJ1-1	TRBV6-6	CASSSTGDTEAFF	TGTGCCAGCTCTTCAACAGGCGACACTGAAGCTTTCTTT
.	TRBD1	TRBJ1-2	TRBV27	CASSPWDRRPYGYTF	TGTGCCAGCAGTCCTTGGGACAGGAGACCCTATGGCTACACCTTC
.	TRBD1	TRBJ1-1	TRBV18	CASSSQAGTGEAFF	TGTGCCAGCTCATCCCAAGCTGGGACAGGGGAAGCTTTCTTT
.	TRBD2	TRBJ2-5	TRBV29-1	CSVAGGHQETQYF	TGCAGCGTGGCGGGGGGCCACCAAGAGACCCAGTACTTC
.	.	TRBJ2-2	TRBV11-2	CASSPTWGAGELFF	TGTGCCAGCAGCCCGACGTGGGGTGCCGGGGAGCTGTTTTTT
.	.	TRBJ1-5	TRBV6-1	CASRLAAGSNQPQHF	TGTGCCAGCAGACTAGCGGCGGGGAGCAATCAGCCCCAGCATTTT